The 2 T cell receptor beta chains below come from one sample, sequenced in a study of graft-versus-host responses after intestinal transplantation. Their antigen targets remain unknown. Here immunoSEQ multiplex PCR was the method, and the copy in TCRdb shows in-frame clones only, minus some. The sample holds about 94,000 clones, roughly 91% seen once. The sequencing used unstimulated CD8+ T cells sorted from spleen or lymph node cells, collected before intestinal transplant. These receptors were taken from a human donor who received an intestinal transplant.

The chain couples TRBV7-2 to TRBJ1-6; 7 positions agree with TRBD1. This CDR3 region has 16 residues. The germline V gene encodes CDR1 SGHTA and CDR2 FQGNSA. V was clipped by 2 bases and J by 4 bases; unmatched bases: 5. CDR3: CASSLKRGQYNSPLHF. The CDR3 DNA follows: TGTGCCAGCAGCTTAAAGAGGGGACAGTATAATTCACCCCTCCACTTT.

The CDR3 region has the DNA TGTGCCAGCAGCTTGGGACTAGCGGGAGACCGATACAATGAGCAGTTCTTC. Its protein is CASSLGLAGDRYNEQFF. This chain uses TRBV7-6 with TRBJ2-1; 14 positions agree with TRBD2. The CDR3 spans 17 residues. V lost 3 bases, J lost 4 bases, and 5 bases stayed unmatched. Germline V gives CDR1 SGHVS, CDR2 FNYEAQ.